Shown below are 28 T cell receptor beta chains from a single sample sequenced in a study of shared clonotypes between healthy human individuals. Clones were sequenced by immunoSEQ multiplex PCR, and TCRdb holds only the in-frame ones, with some missing. Of millions of clones in the sample, 85% to 95% were seen once. Sequences were obtained from naive CD4+ T cells from PBMCs. The subset here: CD45RA+ positively selected. Receptor source: a man aged 18-30 years in good health. Some clones in this sample may be carry-over from other donors' samples.

The chain is built from TRBV28 and TRBJ1-5, with 9 bases aligning to TRBD1. The CDR3 runs to 15 residues. The germline V gene encodes CDR1 MDHEN and CDR2 SYDVKM. V dropped 6 bases and J dropped 5; count of bases not matched to a gene: 8. The CDR3 here is CASRLGTGSHQPQHF. The CDR3 DNA reads as TGTGCCAGCAGGTTAGGGACAGGGAGTCATCAGCCCCAGCATTTT.

This rearrangement joins TRBV5-4 to TRBJ2-1, with 10 bases identical to TRBD2. The trim removed 5 bases at V and 5 bases at J, leaving 7 bases unmatched. The CDR3 runs to 15 residues. The V gene's germline CDR1 is SGHNT and CDR2 YYREEE (reference sequence). The CDR3 nucleotides read TGTGCCAGCAGGACATTAGCGGGAGGACACAATGAGCAGTTCTTC. Protein product: CASRTLAGGHNEQFF.

This clone turned up a few times. This same CDR3 is encoded by further DNA sequences in the sample. The chain uses TRBV5-4 and TRBJ2-5, with D hard to call. V lost 0 bases, J lost 5 bases, and 5 bases lay in between. Germline V gives CDR1 SGHNT, CDR2 YYREEE (reference sequence). The CDR3 length is 12 residues. The CDR3 region is CASSLAGETQYF. CDR3 DNA: TGTGCCAGCAGCTTGGCCGGGGAGACCCAGTACTTC.

V usage is TRBV28 and J usage is TRBJ1-5; D may be TRBD1 (6 bases). With 5 bases removed from V and 7 bases from J, the gap between germline ends came to 18 bases. Per germline, CDR1 MDHEN and CDR2 SYDVKM. The CDR3 spans 15 residues. The CDR3: CASSLPPGGQQPQHF. The CDR3 DNA follows: TGTGCCAGCAGTCTACCCCCGGGGGGGCAGCAGCCCCAGCATTTT.

The chain couples TRBV5-1 to TRBJ2-3; D gene unclear. Germline V gene data show CDR1 as SGHRS and CDR2 as YFSETQ. The CDR3 spans 15 residues. Between the trimmed V and J ends, which lost 5 bases and 2 bases, there was a span of 15 bases. DNA for the CDR3: TGCGCCAGCAGTTCTCGTGGCCCCGACACAGATACGCAGTATTTT. As protein: CASSSRGPDTDTQYF.

V usage is TRBV28 and J usage is TRBJ2-2; D unclear. With 2 bases removed from V and 6 bases from J, the gap between germline ends came to 10 bases. CDR3 size: 14 residues. Germline assignment: CDR1 MDHEN and CDR2 SYDVKM. The CDR3 loop is CASSLGGRAGELFF. Here the CDR3 DNA reads TGTGCCAGCAGTTTAGGCGGAAGGGCCGGGGAGCTGTTTTTT.

The chain joins TRBV5-6 to TRBJ2-5, with TRBD2 as a possible D gene (5 bases). CDR1 and CDR2 (germline): SGHDT, YYEEEE. The CDR3 consists of 16 residues. Trimming took 3 bases from V and 2 from J, leaving 17 bases between them. CDR3 region: CASSWRAAARQETQYF. CDR3 nucleotides: TGTGCCAGCAGCTGGAGAGCGGCGGCTCGTCAAGAGACCCAGTACTTC.

The chain carries TRBV5-4 and TRBJ2-5; the match to TRBD1 covers 7 bases. Germline trimming cut 3 bases from V and 2 bases from J; bases unmatched to any gene: 7. The CDR3 has 15 residues. CDR1 is SGHNT and CDR2 is YYREEE in the germline V gene (reference sequence). The CDR3 nucleotides are TGTGCCAGCAGCTCGCCGGGGACAGAACAAGAGACCCAGTACTTC. Amino acids: CASSSPGTEQETQYF.

This clone appeared a single time. The rearrangement uses TRBV9 and TRBJ1-1; TRBD1 matches at 7 bases. CDR3 size: 13 residues. The germline gives CDR1 SGDLS, CDR2 YYNGEE. V lost 4 bases to trimming and J lost 4 bases; unmatched junction nucleotides: 4. The CDR3 DNA sequence: TGTGCCAGCAGCCCACACAGGGGCACTGAAGCTTTCTTT. This gives the protein CASSPHRGTEAFF.

The chain is built from TRBV30 and TRBJ2-3; either TRBD1 or TRBD2 may fit D (5 bases each). CDR1 is GTSNPN, CDR2 SVGIG, per germline (reference sequence). The CDR3 spans 12 residues. Trimming took 2 bases from V and 6 from J, leaving 9 bases between them. DNA of the CDR3: TGTGCCTGGAGTTTCGGGGCTGATACGCAGTATTTT. This gives the protein CAWSFGADTQYF.

This clone has only one observation. This chain links TRBV5-1 with TRBJ2-3; 7 nucleotides align to TRBD2. The CDR3 loop spans 16 amino acids. With V trimmed by 3 bases and J by 5 bases, 12 bases remained unmatched. Germline CDR1 is SGHRS and CDR2 is YFSETQ. CDR3 sequence reads: CASSWGVAGDRDTQYF. The DNA of the CDR3 is TGCGCCAGCAGCTGGGGGGTGGCGGGAGACCGAGATACGCAGTATTTT.

A note on this clone: The sample has other DNA sequences that encode this CDR3 too. J is TRBJ1-1 and V is TRBV10-3; tentative D call: TRBD1 (5 bases). The CDR3 runs 13 residues. Per the germline V gene, CDR1 is ENHRY and CDR2 is SYGVKD. V gave up 2 bases and J gave up 1 base, with 5 bases separating them. CDR3 DNA sequence: TGTGCCATCAGTGAGGGGGGGAACACTGAAGCTTTCTTT. Its protein product is CAISEGGNTEAFF.

The V and J genes are TRBV4-2 and TRBJ1-1; 7 nucleotides line up with TRBD1. CDR3 length: 15 amino acids. Looked up from germline, CDR1 is LGHNA and CDR2 is YNFKEQ. V lost 1 base to trimming and J lost 4 bases; unmatched junction nucleotides: 6. The CDR3 sequence is CASSQGGGGITEAFF. The DNA of the CDR3 is TGTGCCAGCAGCCAAGGGGGAGGGGGCATCACTGAAGCTTTCTTT.

V gene TRBV4-3 combines with J gene TRBJ1-1; D gene unclear. There are 15 residues in the CDR3. Germline V lookup: CDR1 LGHNA, CDR2 YSLEER. Trimming shortened V by 1 base and J by 0 bases, and 9 bases separated the two germline ends. CDR3 nucleotides: TGCGCCAGCAGCCAAGTGGAACCTATGAACACTGAAGCTTTCTTT. The encoded protein is CASSQVEPMNTEAFF.

The V call is TRBV5-1, the J call TRBJ1-2; a possible D gene is TRBD1 (6 bases). V lost 0 bases and J lost 5, with 14 bases in between. The CDR3 spans 15 residues. The germline CDR1 and CDR2 sequences are SGHRS and YFSETQ. CDR3 nucleotides: TGCGCCAGCAGCTTGGATACGGGGGCGCGTTATGGCTACACCTTC. As protein: CASSLDTGARYGYTF.

V gene TRBV11-2 combines with J gene TRBJ2-3; 7 bases agree with TRBD2. The V gene end was trimmed by 3 bases and the J gene end by 1 base; junction bases not matched to a gene: 4. The CDR3 is 15 residues long. Germline CDR1 SGHAT, CDR2 FQNNGV. The CDR3 loop reads CASSFLGGGTDTQYF. In DNA form, the CDR3 reads TGTGCCAGCAGCTTTTTGGGGGGGGGCACAGATACGCAGTATTTT.

CDR3: CASSEQGVENTGELFF. In DNA, the CDR3 is TGTGCCAGCAGTGAACAGGGGGTCGAGAACACCGGGGAGCTGTTTTTT. This chain uses TRBV2 with TRBJ2-2; TRBD1 matches at 7 bases. The V segment lost 2 bases and the J segment 1 base; nucleotides outside the gene matches: 4. The V gene's germline CDR1 is SNHLY and CDR2 FYNNEI. The CDR3 length is 16 residues.

The rearrangement joins TRBV9 to TRBJ1-6; the D gene is possibly TRBD1 (5 bases). The germline V and J ends were trimmed by 3 bases and 5 bases, with 12 bases remaining between them. The CDR3 has 15 residues. Germline-derived CDR1 and CDR2 are SGDLS and YYNGEE. The CDR3 DNA follows: TGTGCCAGCAGCGAGACCGGGACGGATAATTCACCCCTCCACTTT. It is translated as CASSETGTDNSPLHF.

J is TRBJ2-3 and V is TRBV10-3; maybe TRBD2 (6 bases). CDR1 is ENHRY, CDR2 SYGVKD, per germline. This CDR3 has 15 amino acids. The V and J ends lost 8 bases and 2 bases respectively, with 17 bases between them. The CDR3 DNA follows: TGTGCCATCCGAGGAGGGATCACCCCCACAGATACGCAGTATTTT. Residues: CAIRGGITPTDTQYF.

The V call is TRBV19, the J call TRBJ1-5, with a tentative D call TRBD1 (6 bases). The CDR3 runs to 16 residues. In germline, CDR1 is LNHDA, CDR2 SQIVND (reference sequence). The ends were cut back, 3 bases at V and 2 bases at J, with 14 bases in the middle. CDR3: CASSIRGRLGNQPQHF. CDR3 nucleotides: TGTGCCAGTAGTATCCGGGGGCGGCTTGGCAATCAGCCCCAGCATTTT.

The chain carries TRBV7-9 and TRBJ1-5; no clear D. This CDR3 region has 12 residues. Germline V CDR1 and CDR2: SEHNR, FQNEAQ (reference sequence). The germline V and J ends were trimmed by 3 bases and 4 bases, with 4 bases remaining between them. CDR3 DNA: TGTGCCAGCAGCTTGGCGAATCAGCCCCAGCATTTT. Protein: CASSLANQPQHF.

The chain employs TRBV2 and TRBJ1-2; no reliable D call. The V gene lost 3 bases and the J gene lost 3 bases, with 8 bases spanning the gap. The CDR3 sequence is 13 residues long. In germline, CDR1 is SNHLY, CDR2 FYNNEI. Here the CDR3 reads CASSETPYYGYTF. The CDR3, as DNA: TGTGCCAGCAGTGAGACCCCCTACTATGGCTACACCTTC.

This rearrangement joins TRBV29-1 to TRBJ1-1; D is uncertain. CDR1 SQVTM and CDR2 ANQGSEA come from the germline V gene. The V gene lost 2 bases and the J gene lost 0 bases, with 7 bases spanning the gap. This CDR3 has 13 residues. This CDR3 reads CSVENRMNTEAFF. For the CDR3, the DNA is TGCAGCGTTGAAAACAGAATGAACACTGAAGCTTTCTTT.

The DNA for the CDR3 is TGTGCCAGCAGGACGAGCGGGACAGGGTATCAGCCCCAGCATTTT. It is translated as CASRTSGTGYQPQHF. J is TRBJ1-5 and V is TRBV27, with 9 nucleotides matching TRBD1. Germline assignment: CDR1 MNHEY and CDR2 SMNVEV (reference sequence). The CDR3 length is 15 residues. V dropped 6 bases and J dropped 5; count of bases not matched to a gene: 8.

There are a few counts of this clone. In the same sample, other DNA sequences code for this CDR3. CDR3 coding DNA: TGTGCCAGCAGCTTCGGCACCGGGGAGCTGTTTTTT. Translating gives CASSFGTGELFF. This sequence joins TRBV11-3 and TRBJ2-2; D ambiguous. Trimming removed 3 bases at V and 4 bases at J, with 3 bases between. The CDR3 has 12 residues. Per the germline V gene, CDR1 is SGHNT and CDR2 is YENEEA.

J is TRBJ2-1 and V is TRBV7-3; 9 positions match TRBD1. CDR3 length: 13 residues. The germline V gene encodes CDR1 SGHTA and CDR2 FQGTGA. V was clipped by 5 bases and J by 9 bases; unmatched bases: 5. The chain's CDR3 is CASSAGTGLEQFF. CDR3 DNA sequence: TGTGCCAGCAGCGCGGGGACAGGGCTTGAGCAGTTCTTC.

V and J are TRBV29-1 and TRBJ2-6; D is undetermined. This CDR3 comprises 14 residues. Per the germline V gene, CDR1 is SQVTM and CDR2 is ANQGSEA. Trimming took 5 bases from V and 2 from J, leaving 10 bases between them. Here the CDR3 DNA reads TGCAGCGTTCCCACAGAGACTGGGGCCAACGTCCTGACTTTC. This sequence encodes CSVPTETGANVLTF.

The CDR3 bases are TGTGCCAGCAGCCCAACTGCGATTACTACCTACGAGCAGTACTTC. Translated, it gives CASSPTAITTYEQYF. The genes are TRBV7-6 and TRBJ2-7; D uncertain. CDR1 and CDR2 from the germline V gene are SGHVS and FNYEAQ. The CDR3 runs 15 residues. The V and J ends lost 5 bases and 2 bases respectively, with 16 bases between them.